One sample yielded the 3 T cell receptor beta chains listed below, sequenced in a study of T cell responses to AZD1222 COVID-19 vaccine. Here immunoSEQ multiplex PCR was the method, and the copy in TCRdb shows in-frame clones only, minus some. Counted here are about 150,000 clones, about 91% occurring once; the ten biggest clones make up around 2.3%. The source was peripheral blood, collected on day 0 of AZD1222 vaccination. These receptor sequences come from an adult in good health.

The CDR3 DNA reads as TGTGCCAGCAGCTTTGATCCAGGGAGGGCCTACGAGCAGTACTTC. Protein: CASSFDPGRAYEQYF. The chain carries TRBV7-2 and TRBJ2-7; 7 nucleotides match TRBD2. There are 15 residues in the CDR3. The V gene end was trimmed by 3 bases and the J gene end by 2 bases; junction bases not matched to a gene: 7. CDR1 and CDR2 (germline): SGHTA, FQGNSA.

This clone was recorded only once. The chain links TRBV6-5 to TRBJ2-7; D is undetermined. The CDR3 has 11 amino acids. Looked up from germline, CDR1 is MNHEY and CDR2 is SVGAGI. Trimming removed 10 bases at V and 0 bases at J, with 7 bases between. CDR3 bases: TGTGCCATAGCCTTCTCCTACGAGCAGTACTTC. Its protein product is CAIAFSYEQYF.

This chain joins TRBV6-5 and TRBJ1-5; perhaps TRBD1 as D (5 bases). CDR1 and CDR2 from the germline V gene are MNHEY and SVGAGI. The germline V and J ends were trimmed by 0 bases and 6 bases, with 9 bases remaining between them. This CDR3 region has 14 residues. The CDR3 reads CASSYSLGGQPQHF. In nucleotides, the CDR3 is TGTGCCAGCAGTTACTCCCTGGGGGGTCAGCCCCAGCATTTT.